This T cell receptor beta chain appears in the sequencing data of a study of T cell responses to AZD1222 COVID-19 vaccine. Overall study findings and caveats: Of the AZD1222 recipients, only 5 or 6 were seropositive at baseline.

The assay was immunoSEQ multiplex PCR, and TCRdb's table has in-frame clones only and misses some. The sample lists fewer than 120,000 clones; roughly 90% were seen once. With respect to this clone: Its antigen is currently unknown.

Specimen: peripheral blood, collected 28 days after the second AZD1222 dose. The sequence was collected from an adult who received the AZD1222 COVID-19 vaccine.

The DNA for the CDR3 is TGTGCCAGCAGTCACACCGGGACTGACCACAACGAGCAGTACTTC. Translated: CASSHTGTDHNEQYF. This chain joins TRBV7-9 and TRBJ2-7, with D maybe TRBD2 (6 bases). CDR1 SEHNR and CDR2 FQNEAQ come from the germline V gene (reference sequence). Trimming left V 6 bases short and J 5 bases short, with 20 bases between. The CDR3 has 15 residues.